This TCR beta chain is drawn from a study of T cell responses to AZD1222 COVID-19 vaccine (dated by TCRdb to 2020 to 2022). The study in broad terms: AZD1222 recipients whose second dose came at about 4 weeks and those whose second dose came at about 12 weeks were combined into one group, since spike-specific TCR depth and breadth did not differ between the two schedules. TCR sequencing was performed for fewer than 250 trial participants, of whom 200 to 220 were given two doses of AZD1222 and around 26 were given two doses of MenACWY control vaccine. Trial participants were enrolled into age subgroups of 18-55, 56-69 and 70-plus years, which contained 148, 28 and 57 TCR-sequenced participants, respectively.

About this clone: No antigen is known for it. Per-base qualities were not stored, and no clone one base away is much larger.

The paper's findings and limits, for the study overall: The 56-69-year group was small, and its depth increase did not reach significance, likely because of low power. Epitopes outside the regions mutated in the B.1.351 and B.1.1.7 variants were reportedly recognized by nearly half of the unique spike-specific TCRs. Vaccine-associated CD4 TCRs spanned the whole spike protein, with dominant responses in regions 160-218 and 743-854. Participants were mostly white British, with more females than males. The authors suggested clonal diversity may have been underestimated. Because no day 14 peak-response samples were available, the repertoires could be characterized only after the peak T cell response. Conclusions about previously exposed vaccinees were limited because only a handful of AZD1222 recipients were SARS-CoV-2 seropositive at baseline. Spike-specific TCR breadth and depth rose significantly after two AZD1222 doses compared with day 0 and with MenACWY recipients.

The CDR3 regions of human TCRbeta chains were subjected to immunosequencing. The study's own analysis went as follows. Repertoire TCRs were checked for matches against a reference library of SARS-CoV-2-specific TCRs that had been generated using the MIRA antigen-specificity platform. Breadth was defined as the fraction of unique TCRs that were SARS-CoV-2-associated. Depth was defined as the fraction of total T cells that were SARS-CoV-2-associated. Each spike-specific TCR was assigned to its reactive spike region and to a CD4 or CD8 class using the MIRA data. Log10-transformed breadth and depth values were compared by one-way ANOVA with Sidak's multiple comparisons tests. TCRdb limited this immuneACCESS table to in-frame rearrangements with V and J called. A share of clones is missing; checked studies link under half to unresolved V genes, and the rest is unexplained. V, J and clone size are those of that table, while D and trimming were read from the DNA. This sample lists about 120,000 clones; over 75% were detected once. The ten largest make up 9.4% of the sample.

The germline V gene provides CDR1 MNHEY and CDR2 SVGAGI. From the cysteine through the phenylalanine, the CDR3 covers 13 amino acids. Only the CDR3 DNA stays, 39 bases, in frame from base 1. V is shortened by 2 bases, J by 4 bases, and the region joining them spans 5 bases. The intended sense of this specimen's time point label: baseline before first vaccination. Vaccinee samples were obtained from the UK trials COV001 and COV002, which included a single-blind randomized controlled phase 2/3 trial of AZD1222 (ChAdOx1 nCoV-19) in healthy adults. Trial participant PBMC samples were collected at day 0 and day 28 after the second dose for TCRbeta chain sequencing.

Sequenced material: peripheral blood, taken on day 0 of AZD1222 vaccination. This TCR came from an adult in good health. The chain couples TRBV6-5 to TRBJ2-2, with the identity of the D gene unclear. Here the CDR3 is given as CASSYTTTGELFF. The nucleotide sequence reads as follows: TGTGCCAGCAGTTACACGACCACCGGGGAGCTGTTTTTT.